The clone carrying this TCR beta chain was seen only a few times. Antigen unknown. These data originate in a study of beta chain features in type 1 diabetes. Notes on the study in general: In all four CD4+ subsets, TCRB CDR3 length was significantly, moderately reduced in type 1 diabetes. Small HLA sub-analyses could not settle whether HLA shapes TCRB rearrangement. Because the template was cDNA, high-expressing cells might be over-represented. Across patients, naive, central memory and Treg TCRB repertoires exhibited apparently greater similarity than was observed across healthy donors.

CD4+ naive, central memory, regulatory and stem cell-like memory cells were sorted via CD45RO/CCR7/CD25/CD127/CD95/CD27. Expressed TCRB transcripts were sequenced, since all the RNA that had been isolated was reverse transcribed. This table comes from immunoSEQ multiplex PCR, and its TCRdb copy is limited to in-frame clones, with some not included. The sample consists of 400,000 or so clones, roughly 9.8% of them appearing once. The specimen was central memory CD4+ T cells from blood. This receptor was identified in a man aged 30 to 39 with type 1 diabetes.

DNA for the CDR3: TGTGCCAGCAGCTTCGGGAGCCGCACAGATACGCAGTATTTT. It encodes CASSFGSRTDTQYF. This chain joins TRBV7-3 and TRBJ2-3, with D maybe TRBD2 (6 bases). The germline CDR1 and CDR2 sequences are SGHTA and FQGTGA. The V and J ends lost 3 bases and 1 base respectively, with 8 bases between them. The CDR3 sequence is 14 residues long.